These 10 T cell receptor beta chains originate from one sample sequenced in a study of T-cell memory formation after mild COVID-19. In TCRdb, the 5' RACE reads were re-called with MiXCR into one record per CDR3 protein. Altogether approximately 150,000 distinct CDR3 sequences are present, roughly 6.3% being singletons, with the ten largest covering under 2.5%. Sequenced material: PBMCs or a T cell subset sorted from them (not recorded which). The receptors were sampled from an adult woman who had mild COVID-19 (a few samples of this study predate the infection). Cell type and time point are not known.

This clonotype was counted many times. This CDR3 is CATSREAGELFF. The CDR3 DNA reads TGTGCCACCAGCAGAGAAGCCGGGGAGCTGTTTTTT. V usage is TRBV15 and J usage is TRBJ2-2; D is undetermined. The germline V gene has CDR1 LNHNV and CDR2 YYDKDF (reference sequence). With 0 bases removed from V and 6 bases from J, the gap between germline ends came to 2 bases. The CDR3 extends over 12 amino acids.

This clonotype was seen more than once but under ten times. The chain is built from TRBV5-1 and TRBJ1-2; weak D call: TRBD1 (5 bases). CDR3 length: 13 amino acids. CDR1 is SGHRS, CDR2 YFSETQ, per germline. V lost 8 bases and J 4 bases, leaving 15 bases between the germline ends. CDR3 amino acids: CASGEGRVYGYTF. DNA for the CDR3: TGCGCCAGTGGTGAGGGACGAGTCTATGGCTACACCTTC.

The V and J genes are TRBV18 and TRBJ2-2, with TRBD1 matching 7 bases. The junction had 10 bases not matched to a gene; V was cut back by 3 bases and J by 6 bases. The V gene's germline CDR1 is KGHSH and CDR2 LQKENI. The CDR3 length is 16 residues. The CDR3 DNA is TGTGCCAGCTCACCCATTCGGACAGGATCTCCCGGGGAGCTGTTTTTT. Its protein is CASSPIRTGSPGELFF.

The sample holds many counts of this clonotype. The V and J genes are TRBV15 and TRBJ2-7; no firm D call. Germline assignment: CDR1 LNHNV and CDR2 YYDKDF (reference sequence). The CDR3 spans 13 residues. The V end lost 0 bases, the J end lost 3 bases, and 6 bases lay between the germline ends. The CDR3, as DNA: TGTGCCACCAGCAGAGAGAATTACTACGAGCAGTACTTC. Translation: CATSRENYYEQYF.

Ten or more counts support this clonotype. V gene TRBV18 combines with J gene TRBJ2-7; D is ambiguous. CDR1 and CDR2 from the germline V gene are KGHSH and LQKENI. V was clipped by 2 bases and J by 2 bases, with 10 bases between them. The CDR3 covers 14 residues. CDR3: CASSPGESPYEQYF. The CDR3 DNA is TGTGCCAGCTCACCAGGAGAGAGTCCCTACGAGCAGTACTTC.

This clonotype was detected ten times or more. This chain uses TRBV7-9 with TRBJ2-7; tentative D call: TRBD1 (5 bases). V lost 6 bases and J 1 base, leaving 10 bases between the germline ends. Germline V gene data show CDR1 as SEHNR and CDR2 as FQNEAQ (reference sequence). The CDR3 spans 13 residues. The CDR3, as DNA: TGTGCCAGCAGTGCGACAGATTCCTACGAGCAGTACTTC. Translated: CASSATDSYEQYF. Filled out from reference TRBV7-9 and TRBJ2-7, the complete variable domain reads DTGVSQNPRHKITKRGQNVTFRCDPISEHNRLYWYRQTLGQGPEFLTYFQNEAQLEKSRLLSDRFSAERPKGSFSTLEIQRTEQGDSAMYLCASSATDSYEQYFGPGTRLTVT.

In its sample, this clonotype was seen a few times. The chain couples TRBV27 to TRBJ2-1; 11 nucleotides match TRBD2. The V gene's germline CDR1 is MNHEY and CDR2 SMNVEV (reference sequence). This CDR3 spans 17 amino acids. V lost 3 bases and J lost 6; bases outside the gene matches: 10. This CDR3 reads CASSFPPGTSGPNEQFF. DNA of the CDR3: TGTGCCAGCAGTTTCCCGCCCGGGACTAGCGGACCCAATGAGCAGTTCTTC.

This chain uses TRBV20-1 with TRBJ2-5, with D tentatively TRBD1 (5 bases). The germline CDR1 and CDR2 sequences are DFQATT and SNEGSKA (reference sequence). V was clipped by 4 bases and J by 7 bases, with 19 bases between them. The CDR3 loop spans 14 amino acids. CDR3 coding DNA: TGCAGTGCTATGGTGGGTGGGGCGTCCGGGACCCAGTACTTC. Protein sequence: CSAMVGGASGTQYF.

The CDR3 DNA is TGTGCCAGCAGGCGGGGCAGTAATACCTACGAGCAGTACTTC. It specifies CASRRGSNTYEQYF. V is TRBV12-3 or TRBV12-4 and J is TRBJ2-7; TRBD2 might be the D (6 bases). This CDR3 spans 14 amino acids. Trimming took off 6 bases at V and 2 bases at J, with 14 bases between the two ends.

The CDR3 spells CASRLSGMSVGELFF. The CDR3 DNA reads as TGTGCCAGCAGGCTTAGCGGGATGAGTGTCGGGGAGCTGTTTTTT. The chain carries TRBV12-3 or TRBV12-4 and TRBJ2-2; TRBD2 aligns across 8 bases. V was clipped by 6 bases and J by 7 bases; unmatched bases: 10. This CDR3 has 15 amino acids.